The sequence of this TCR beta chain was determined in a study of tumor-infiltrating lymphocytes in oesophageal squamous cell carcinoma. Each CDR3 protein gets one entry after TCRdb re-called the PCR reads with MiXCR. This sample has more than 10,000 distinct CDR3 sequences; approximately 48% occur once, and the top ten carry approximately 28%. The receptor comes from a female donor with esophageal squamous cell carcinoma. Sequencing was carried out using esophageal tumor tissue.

Written as DNA, the CDR3 is TGTGCCAGCAGCTCGGGACAGGGCTATGGCTACACCTTC. This sequence encodes CASSSGQGYGYTF. The rearrangement uses TRBV28 and TRBJ1-2; 9 nucleotides match TRBD1. V dropped 6 bases and J dropped 4; count of bases not matched to a gene: 3. The CDR3 runs to 13 residues. CDR1 MDHEN and CDR2 SYDVKM come from the germline V gene.